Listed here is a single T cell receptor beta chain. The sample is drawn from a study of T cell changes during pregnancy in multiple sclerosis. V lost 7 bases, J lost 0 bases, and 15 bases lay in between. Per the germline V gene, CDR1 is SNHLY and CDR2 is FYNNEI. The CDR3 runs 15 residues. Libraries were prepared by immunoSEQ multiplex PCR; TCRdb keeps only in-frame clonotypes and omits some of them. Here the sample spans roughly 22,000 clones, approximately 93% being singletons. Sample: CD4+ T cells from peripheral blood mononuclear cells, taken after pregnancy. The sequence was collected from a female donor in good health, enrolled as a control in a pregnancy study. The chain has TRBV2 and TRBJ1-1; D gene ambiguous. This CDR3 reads CASTLRGQLNTEAFF. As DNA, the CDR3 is TGTGCCAGCACCCTGCGAGGGCAGCTGAACACTGAAGCTTTCTTT. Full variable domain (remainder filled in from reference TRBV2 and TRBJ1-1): EPEVTQTPSHQVTQMGQEVILRCVPISNHLYFYWYRQILGQKVEFLVSFYNNEISEKSEIFDDQFSVERPDGSNFTLKIRSTKLEDSAMYFCASTLRGQLNTEAFFGQGTRLTVV.